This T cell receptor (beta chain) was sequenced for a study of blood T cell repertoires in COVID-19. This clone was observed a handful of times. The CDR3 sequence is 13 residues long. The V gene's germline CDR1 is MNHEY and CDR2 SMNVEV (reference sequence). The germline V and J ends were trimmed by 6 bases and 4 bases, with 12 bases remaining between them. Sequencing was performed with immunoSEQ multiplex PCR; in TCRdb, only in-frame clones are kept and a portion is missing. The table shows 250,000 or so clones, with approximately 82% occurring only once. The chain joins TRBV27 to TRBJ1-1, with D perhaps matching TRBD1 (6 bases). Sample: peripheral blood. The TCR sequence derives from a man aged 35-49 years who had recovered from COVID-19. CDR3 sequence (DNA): TGTGCCAGCAGCATGAGGGGGTCCACTGAAGCTTTCTTT. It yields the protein CASSMRGSTEAFF.